The T cell receptor beta chain described here comes from a study of blood T cell repertoires in COVID-19. Across the whole study: Material from acute and convalescent COVID-19 was sourced from the United States, Italy and Spain.

CDR3 size: 13 residues. The V end lost 5 bases, the J end lost 2 bases, and 9 bases lay between the germline ends. From germline, CDR1 is LGHDT and CDR2 YNNKEL (reference sequence). The study assigned cohorts using participant-reported clinical history. Sequencing was performed with immunoSEQ multiplex PCR; in TCRdb, only in-frame clones are kept and a portion is missing. The sample lists about 320,000 clones; 90% to 95% were seen once. The chain links TRBV3-1 (or the pseudogene TRBV3-2) to TRBJ1-1; D might be TRBD1 (5 bases). The sequence derives from a woman aged 25-40 years who had been exposed to COVID-19. The material sequenced was PBMCs or T cells enriched from blood (not recorded which). CDR3 in DNA: TGTGCCAGCAGCTACACAGGAAACACTGAAGCTTTCTTT. Encoded protein: CASSYTGNTEAFF.